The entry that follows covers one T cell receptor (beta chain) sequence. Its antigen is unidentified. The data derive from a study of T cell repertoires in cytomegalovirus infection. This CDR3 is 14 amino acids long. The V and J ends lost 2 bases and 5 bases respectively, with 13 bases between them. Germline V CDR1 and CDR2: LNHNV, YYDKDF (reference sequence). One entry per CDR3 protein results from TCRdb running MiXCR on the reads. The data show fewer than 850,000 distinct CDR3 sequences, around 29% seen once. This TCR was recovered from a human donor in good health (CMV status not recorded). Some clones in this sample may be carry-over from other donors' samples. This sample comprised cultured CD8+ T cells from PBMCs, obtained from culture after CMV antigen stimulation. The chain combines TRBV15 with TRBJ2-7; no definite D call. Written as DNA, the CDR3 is TGTGCCACCAGCAGAACAGCCGGCACGGACGAGCAGTACTTC. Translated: CATSRTAGTDEQYF.